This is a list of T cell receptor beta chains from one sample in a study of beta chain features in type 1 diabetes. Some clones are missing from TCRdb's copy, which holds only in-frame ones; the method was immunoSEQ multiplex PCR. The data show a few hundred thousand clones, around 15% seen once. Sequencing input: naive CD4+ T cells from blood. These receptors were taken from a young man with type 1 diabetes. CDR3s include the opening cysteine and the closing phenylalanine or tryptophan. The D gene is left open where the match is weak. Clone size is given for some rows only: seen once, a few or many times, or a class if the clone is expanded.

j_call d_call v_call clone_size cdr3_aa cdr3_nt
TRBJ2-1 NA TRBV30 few CAWSTYNEQFF TGTGCCTGGAGTACCTACAATGAGCAGTTCTTC
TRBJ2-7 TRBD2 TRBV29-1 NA CSVEPLAAGEQYF TGCAGCGTTGAACCCCTAGCGGCAGGCGAGCAGTACTTC
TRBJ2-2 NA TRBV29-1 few CSGIAGHGELFF TGCAGCGGCATCGCGGGGCACGGGGAGCTGTTTTTT
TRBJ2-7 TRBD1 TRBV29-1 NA CSVIRTGHYSYEQYF TGCAGCGTGATTAGGACAGGTCATTACTCCTACGAGCAGTACTTC
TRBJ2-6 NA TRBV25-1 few CASSATRQSWANVLTF TGTGCCAGCAGTGCTACGAGACAGAGCTGGGCCAACGTCCTGACTTTC
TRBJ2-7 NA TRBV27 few CATQVVGFSVLGEQYF TGTGCCACCCAGGTTGTGGGATTTAGCGTCCTGGGGGAGCAGTACTTC
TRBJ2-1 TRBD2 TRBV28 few CASSLLAGVTNEQFF TGTGCCAGCAGTTTACTGGCGGGAGTGACCAATGAGCAGTTCTTC
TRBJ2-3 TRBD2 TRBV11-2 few CASSFGLAGITDTQYF TGTGCCAGCAGCTTCGGACTAGCGGGAATCACAGATACGCAGTATTTT
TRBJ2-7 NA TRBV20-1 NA CSARSSYEQYF TGCAGTGCTAGGTCTTCCTACGAGCAGTACTTC
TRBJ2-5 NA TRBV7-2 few CASSRQDQETQYF TGTGCCAGCAGCAGACAGGACCAAGAGACCCAGTACTTC